This TCR beta chain was recorded in a study of T cell changes during pregnancy in multiple sclerosis. V was shortened by 6 bases and J by 0 bases, with 12 bases between the two germline ends. The CDR3 runs 13 residues. Germline V gene data show CDR1 as SQVTM and CDR2 as ANQGSEA. The protocol was immunoSEQ multiplex PCR, while the TCRdb copy is restricted to in-frame clones and leaves out a portion. The top ten hold around 2.6% of the sample, which has about 77,000 clones, around 93% seen once. The specimen was peripheral blood, collected after pregnancy. This receptor was identified in a female donor in good health, enrolled as a control in a pregnancy study. V gene TRBV29-1 combines with J gene TRBJ2-7; D is possibly TRBD1 (6 bases). The CDR3 loop is CSVTGPSSYEQYF. CDR3 DNA sequence: TGCAGCGTCACAGGGCCGAGCTCCTACGAGCAGTACTTC.